The clone carrying this TCR beta chain came up a few times. TCRdb keeps only in-frame clones here, not all; method: immunoSEQ multiplex PCR. This table holds about 200,000 clones, approximately 89% found once. The data derive from a study of T cell responses to AZD1222 COVID-19 vaccine. The CDR3 length is 17 residues. The ends were cut back, 4 bases at V and 4 bases at J, with 20 bases in the middle. From germline, CDR1 is SEHNR and CDR2 FQNEAQ (reference sequence). This clonotype was obtained from an adult who received the AZD1222 COVID-19 vaccine. V and J are TRBV7-9 and TRBJ1-3; D is undetermined. Specimen: peripheral blood, collected 28 days after the second AZD1222 dose. The CDR3 region has the DNA TGTGCCAGCAGCTCCCCCCGTGGGAGGGTAGAGGGAAACACCATATATTTT. Protein sequence: CASSSPRGRVEGNTIYF.